The 27 T cell receptor beta chains listed next were all sequenced from one sample in a study of graft-versus-host responses after intestinal transplantation. The data were produced by immunoSEQ multiplex PCR, yet TCRdb's version contains in-frame clones alone and is incomplete. The sample includes under 20,000 clones, approximately 87% of them seen just once. The specimen was bone marrow, collected approximately 120 days after intestinal transplantation. Every receptor here comes from a human patient who received an intestinal transplant, so some T cells may come from the graft donor.

This chain connects TRBV7-3 to TRBJ2-5; 7 positions agree with TRBD2. Germline-derived CDR1 and CDR2 are SGHTA and FQGTGA. CDR3 length: 15 residues. The V segment lost 4 bases and the J segment 3 bases; nucleotides outside the gene matches: 8. The CDR3 coding sequence is TGTGCCAGCAGCTGGGGGGGAGGGCCCGAAGAGACCCAGTACTTC. It codes for CASSWGGGPEETQYF.

The rearrangement links TRBV11-3 to TRBJ2-2; TRBD1 is a possible D gene (5 bases). Deletions cut 5 bases from V and 5 bases from J, with 18 bases between. There are 16 residues in the CDR3. The germline V gene has CDR1 SGHNT and CDR2 YENEEA. This CDR3 is CASSPMGRGSTGELFF. CDR3 in DNA: TGTGCCAGCAGCCCGATGGGGCGCGGATCAACCGGGGAGCTGTTTTTT.

This chain joins TRBV28 and TRBJ1-2, with a weak D call TRBD1 (6 bases). Germline V gene data show CDR1 as MDHEN and CDR2 as SYDVKM. The CDR3 loop spans 12 amino acids. The V end was cut by 6 bases, the J end by 7 bases, with 12 bases between. The CDR3, as DNA: TGTGCCAGCAGCTCGGACAGTCTTGGCTACACCTTC. It yields the protein CASSSDSLGYTF.

This clone has just one count. For the CDR3, the DNA is TGTGCCAGCAGCTTACAAGGGGCTCGCACAGATACGCAGTATTTT. Its protein is CASSLQGARTDTQYF. The rearrangement joins TRBV7-9 to TRBJ2-3; the D gene is possibly TRBD1 (5 bases). CDR1 and CDR2 (germline): SEHNR, FQNEAQ (reference sequence). This CDR3 is built from 15 residues. Trimming took 2 bases from V and 1 from J, leaving 10 bases between them.

This clone was detected once. The rearrangement links TRBV11-2 to TRBJ2-7, with D uncertain. The CDR3 contains 13 residues. The V gene lost 7 bases and the J gene lost 2 bases, with 12 bases spanning the gap. Germline values: CDR1 SGHAT, CDR2 FQNNGV. CDR3 nucleotide sequence: TGTGCCAGCATGTACAGTGGACCCTACGAGCAGTACTTC. It is translated as CASMYSGPYEQYF.

The gene calls are TRBV6-5 and TRBJ2-7, with 13 nucleotides matching TRBD2. Germline trimming cut 5 bases from V and 5 bases from J; bases unmatched to any gene: 6. Germline CDR1 MNHEY, CDR2 SVGAGI. The CDR3 spans 15 residues. The CDR3 here is CASSRTSGSRDEQYF. In DNA form, the CDR3 reads TGTGCCAGCAGTCGGACTAGCGGGAGTCGGGACGAGCAGTACTTC.

This chain links TRBV28 with TRBJ2-4; D not certain. Per germline, CDR1 MDHEN and CDR2 SYDVKM. CDR3 length: 14 amino acids. Trimming removed 6 bases from V and 0 bases from J, with 9 bases in between. Written as DNA, the CDR3 is TGTGCCAGCAGCCTATCCCTAGCCAAAAACATTCAGTACTTC. Amino acids: CASSLSLAKNIQYF.

V gene TRBV7-2 combines with J gene TRBJ1-2; D is ambiguous. Between the trimmed V and J ends, which lost 1 base and 4 bases, there was a span of 10 bases. CDR1 and CDR2 (germline): SGHTA, FQGNSA. This CDR3 spans 14 amino acids. CDR3 DNA: TGTGCCAGCAGCTTAGTTCCCCCTGGCTATGGCTACACCTTC. It yields the protein CASSLVPPGYGYTF.

The chain couples TRBV6-1 to TRBJ2-1, with TRBD2 as a possible D gene (6 bases). V lost 4 bases, J lost 6 bases, and 13 bases lay in between. Germline CDR1 reads MNHNS; CDR2 reads SASEGT. The CDR3 runs 14 residues. CDR3 sequence: CASSGWDWGNEQFF. The CDR3 DNA reads TGTGCCAGCAGTGGCTGGGACTGGGGCAATGAGCAGTTCTTC.

The chain uses TRBV7-6 and TRBJ2-5, with D uncertain. Germline V gene data show CDR1 as SGHVS and CDR2 as FNYEAQ. There are 11 residues in the CDR3. Deletions cut 3 bases from V and 2 bases from J, with 1 base between. CDR3 bases: TGTGCCAGCAGCTTTCAAGAGACCCAGTACTTC. Its translation: CASSFQETQYF. The whole variable domain, remainder taken from reference TRBV7-6 and TRBJ2-5, is GAGVSQSPRYKVTKRGQDVALRCDPISGHVSLYWYRQALGQGPEFLTYFNYEAQQDKSGLPNDRFSAERPEGSISTLTIQRTEQRDSAMYRCASSFQETQYFGPGTRLLVL.

This clone was observed a few times. The genes are TRBV5-4 and TRBJ2-7, with a possible D match to TRBD2 (7 bases). The CDR3 is 14 residues long. Germline CDR1 SGHNT, CDR2 YYREEE (reference sequence). V lost 1 base to trimming and J lost 7 bases, with 15 bases between them. The CDR3 DNA reads TGTGCCAGCAGCTTGTCGGGGGGCGGCTTAGAGCAGTACTTC. As protein: CASSLSGGGLEQYF.

The chain combines TRBV28 with TRBJ2-1, with D hard to call. The ends were cut back, 0 bases at V and 2 bases at J, with 17 bases in the middle. The CDR3 covers 18 residues. CDR1 is MDHEN, CDR2 SYDVKM, per germline. The chain's CDR3 is CASSLWTSGGSTYNEQFF. The DNA for the CDR3 is TGTGCCAGCAGTTTATGGACCTCGGGCGGTTCGACCTACAATGAGCAGTTCTTC. The full variable domain, with the rest looked up from reference TRBV28 and TRBJ2-1, is DVKVTQSSRYLVKRTGEKVFLECVQDMDHENMFWYRQDPGLGLRLIYFSYDVKMKEKGDIPEGYSVSREKKERFSLILESASTNQTSMYLCASSLWTSGGSTYNEQFFGPGTRLTVL.

In this sample, this clone turned up once. J is TRBJ2-7 and V is TRBV5-1; no clear D gene. The CDR3 extends over 15 amino acids. Germline loops: CDR1 SGHRS, CDR2 YFSETQ. Between the trimmed V and J ends, which lost 1 base and 4 bases, there was a span of 15 bases. CDR3 loop: CASSLTANLTYEQYF. The CDR3 nucleotides read TGCGCCAGCAGCTTGACGGCTAACCTTACGTACGAGCAGTACTTC.

The gene calls are TRBV10-3 and TRBJ1-2, with D tentatively TRBD1 (6 bases). This CDR3 has 15 residues. Trimming removed 2 bases at V and 2 bases at J, with 12 bases between. Germline V gene sequence: CDR1 ENHRY, CDR2 SYGVKD. The CDR3 is CAISEKGDPNYGYTF. CDR3 bases: TGTGCCATCAGTGAGAAGGGGGACCCAAACTATGGCTACACCTTC.

The rearrangement joins TRBV9 to TRBJ2-2, with TRBD2 matching over 12 bases. Germline CDR1 is SGDLS and CDR2 is YYNGEE. The CDR3 has 15 residues. Trimming at V came to 5 bases and at J to 6 bases, leaving 5 bases not matched to a gene. CDR3 nucleotides: TGTGCCAGCAGGGGCGGACTAGCGGGATCCGGGGAGCTGTTTTTT. The encoded protein is CASRGGLAGSGELFF.

The CDR3 DNA is TGTGCCATCCGGACTGCCCACAATGAGCAGTTCTTC. This encodes CAIRTAHNEQFF. This chain joins TRBV2 and TRBJ2-1; D possibly corresponds to TRBD2 (5 bases). Between the trimmed V and J ends, which lost 10 bases and 5 bases, there was a span of 12 bases. Germline V CDR1 and CDR2: SNHLY, FYNNEI. This CDR3 region has 12 residues. The full variable domain, rest sourced from reference TRBV2 and TRBJ2-1, is EPEVTQTPSHQVTQMGQEVILRCVPISNHLYFYWYRQILGQKVEFLVSFYNNEISEKSEIFDDQFSVERPDGSNFTLKIRSTKLEDSAMYFCAIRTAHNEQFFGPGTRLTVL.

The count of this clone is one. The chain links TRBV6-4 to TRBJ2-3, with 10 bases identical to TRBD2. CDR3 length: 15 amino acids. Germline CDR1 reads MRHNA; CDR2 reads SNTAGT. Losses at the gene ends were 3 bases for V and 4 bases for J; bases not matched to a gene: 4. The CDR3 loop reads CASSEALAGPDTQYF. The CDR3, as DNA: TGTGCCAGCAGTGAGGCACTAGCGGGACCAGATACGCAGTATTTT.

V usage is TRBV6-1 and J usage is TRBJ2-1; 8 bases are a match to TRBD2. Germline-derived CDR1 and CDR2 are MNHNS and SASEGT. After removal of 4 bases from V and 4 bases from J, the junction contained 6 bases not matched to a gene. The CDR3 length is 15 residues. In DNA form, the CDR3 reads TGTGCCAGCAGTGGACAGACTAGCGCTTACAATGAGCAGTTCTTC. Protein sequence: CASSGQTSAYNEQFF.

The rearrangement uses TRBV19 and TRBJ2-2; the match to TRBD1 covers 8 bases. The V and J ends lost 1 base and 4 bases, in that order; junction bases with no gene match: 2. Germline V gene data show CDR1 as LNHDA and CDR2 as SQIVND (reference sequence). This CDR3 spans 15 amino acids. Here the CDR3 reads CASSIGTGFTGELFF. The CDR3 DNA is TGTGCCAGTAGTATAGGGACAGGGTTCACCGGGGAGCTGTTTTTT.

This rearrangement joins TRBV7-2 to TRBJ2-5; 7 bases agree with TRBD2. The CDR3 is made up of 15 amino acids. Per germline, CDR1 SGHTA and CDR2 FQGNSA. Unmatched junction bases numbered 10, after V lost 4 bases and J lost 5 bases. The CDR3, as DNA: TGTGCCAGCAGCTCTAGCGGAAATAAAGGGGAGACCCAGTACTTC. It codes for CASSSSGNKGETQYF.

This clone is classed as medium-sized. Other nucleotide sequences in the sample specify the same CDR3. The chain joins TRBV5-6 to TRBJ1-1; maybe TRBD1 (5 bases). This CDR3 region has 12 residues. The ends were cut back, 1 base at V and 4 bases at J, with 5 bases in the middle. Germline CDR1 SGHDT, CDR2 YYEEEE. CDR3 region: CASSLRGTEAFF. The CDR3 DNA reads TGTGCCAGCAGCTTGAGGGGCACTGAAGCTTTCTTT.

CDR3 residues: CASSEGDGSYEQYF. CDR3 in DNA: TGTGCCAGCAGCGAAGGGGACGGATCCTACGAGCAGTACTTC. This chain links TRBV7-9 with TRBJ2-7; the D gene could be TRBD1 or TRBD2 (5 bases each). The CDR3 is made up of 14 amino acids. The germline V and J ends were trimmed by 5 bases and 1 base, with 12 bases remaining between them. Germline V CDR1 and CDR2: SEHNR, FQNEAQ (reference sequence).

The gene calls are TRBV19 and TRBJ2-2; D remains unclear. Trimming removed 5 bases at V and 2 bases at J, with 6 bases between. The CDR3 spans 13 residues. Per the germline V gene, CDR1 is LNHDA and CDR2 is SQIVND (reference sequence). In nucleotides, the CDR3 is TGTGCCAGTAGTCCACATAACACCGGGGAGCTGTTTTTT. Encoded protein: CASSPHNTGELFF.

The rearrangement uses TRBV7-8 and TRBJ1-5; D not resolved. V lost 2 bases and J 3 bases, leaving 11 bases between the germline ends. CDR1 and CDR2 (germline): SGHVS, FQNEAQ. This CDR3 has 15 residues. Here the CDR3 DNA reads TGTGCCAGCAGCTTACTTCAGGTCCCCAATCAGCCCCAGCATTTT. Encoded protein: CASSLLQVPNQPQHF.

J is TRBJ1-3 and V is TRBV28; D possibly corresponds to TRBD1 (5 bases). V was trimmed by 6 bases and J by 6 bases, leaving 21 bases between them. CDR3 length: 16 residues. Germline CDR1 is MDHEN and CDR2 is SYDVKM. DNA of the CDR3: TGTGCCAGCAGCCCCACCCGGGACCTACACGAAAACACCATATATTTT. Translation gives CASSPTRDLHENTIYF.

This clone was observed a few times. Germline is not matched at one junction end, which may reflect a read error. J is TRBJ2-7 and V is TRBV2; D perhaps matches TRBD2 (6 bases). This CDR3 has 18 residues. Per the germline V gene, CDR1 is SNHLY and CDR2 is FYNNEI. CDR3 in amino acids: CASSGAGPGPAGSSEQYF. CDR3 in DNA: TGTGCCAGCAGTGGGGCGGGGCCAGGCCCTGCCGGATCCTCCGAGCAGTACTTC.

The rearrangement joins TRBV4-3 to TRBJ2-7; 9 bases map to TRBD2. There are 14 residues in the CDR3. From germline, CDR1 is LGHNA and CDR2 YSLEER. Trimming took 0 bases from V and 7 from J; bases not matched to a gene: 4. For the CDR3, the DNA is TGCGCCAGCAGCCAAGAATTAGCGGGGGTTGAGCAGTACTTC. As protein: CASSQELAGVEQYF.